This T cell receptor beta chain is from a study of blood T cell repertoires in COVID-19 (dated by TCRdb to about 2020). Study-wide context: Samples covering the acute and convalescent phases of COVID-19 were provided by collaborators in the United States, Italy and Spain. The prospective study material was composed of cDNA or gDNA derived from T cells, B-cell-depleted T cells, or PBMCs. Deeply sampled blood TCRbeta repertoires from subjects exposed to, actively infected with, or recovered from COVID-19 were included in the dataset. The repertoires were released in a freely available public database meant as a resource for research on the immune response to SARS-CoV-2. The samples were drawn from two sources: the first 160 participants of the ongoing ImmuneRACE study, and 1,200 or so subjects contributed by 6 global collaborators. Nearly every sample came with metadata listing a de-identified subject ID, COVID-19 status, age in years and sex. Where available, HLA class I and class II types were taken from metadata supplied by the sample provider and were not determined by assay-based typing. The paper's findings and limits, for the study overall: The quantity of clinical and demographic metadata differed by source and by participant and was supplied without curation.

Whole blood was collected in K2EDTA tubes by collaborating institutions according to the institutions' own protocols. For TCRbeta analysis, collaborators shipped samples as frozen whole blood, isolated PBMCs, or DNA extracted from either of those sample types. V loses 4 bases of germline sequence and J loses 2 bases, and the interval between the two ends is 10 bases. From a lookup of the germline V gene, CDR1 and CDR2 are SGHTA and FQGNSA. Counted from cysteine to phenylalanine, this CDR3 has 14 amino acids. Only CDR3 DNA remains: 42 bases, in frame from the first base. As to this clone: The clone's antigen remains unknown. No base-level quality is on record; no much larger clone is a single base apart.

TCRbeta CDR3 regions were amplified from genomic DNA by means of the immunoSEQ Assay, a bias-controlled multiplex PCR. In the paper's pipeline: The number of nucleated cells in each sample was estimated from the amplification of reference gene primers within the assay. To quantify the absolute abundance of each unique TCRbeta CDR3 rearrangement, sequence reads were collapsed and filtered. For each sample, productive Simpson clonality was calculated by taking the square root of Simpson's diversity index across productive rearrangements. TCRdb took over this immuneACCESS table, retaining in-frame rearrangements with V and J assigned. Such tables are incomplete; in checked studies, under half of the missing clones stem from an unresolved V gene, and the remainder is unexplained. V, J and clone size are those of that table, while D and trimming were read from the DNA. The sample contains 110,000 to 150,000 clones, about 90% of them found a single time. About 10% of the sample comes from the top ten.

Sequencing was done on a sample of peripheral blood. In this chain, TRBV7-2 is recombined with TRBJ2-3; TRBD1 is possibly the D segment (5 matching bases). The sequence was obtained from a woman aged 80 or older with acute or convalescent COVID-19. The CDR3 loop reads CASSSTRVTDTQYF. The DNA sequence is as follows: TGTGCCAGCAGCTCGACCAGGGTCACAGATACGCAGTATTTT.